Listed here are 11 T cell receptor beta chains from one sample, sequenced in a study of cytomegalovirus exposure and HLA in healthy donors. Only in-frame clones appear in the TCRdb table, and some are missing; sequencing was by immunoSEQ multiplex PCR. Among a few hundred thousand clones listed, approximately 90% were seen once. Sequencing was done on a sample of PBMCs. The receptors were sampled from a woman under 30 in good health and CMV-seronegative.

This clone appeared a few times. This sequence joins TRBV11-2 and TRBJ1-2, with 7 bases aligning to TRBD1. CDR3 length equals 13 residues. Per germline, CDR1 SGHAT and CDR2 FQNNGV. The V and J ends lost 5 bases and 7 bases, in that order; junction bases with no gene match: 7. This CDR3 reads CASSPLTGLGYTF. In DNA form, the CDR3 reads TGTGCCAGCAGCCCGTTGACAGGGCTTGGCTACACCTTC.

Written as DNA, the CDR3 is TGTGCCAGTAGTCGGAACCCGGGACAATCCTACGAGCAGTACTTC. Its protein is CASSRNPGQSYEQYF. The rearrangement uses TRBV19 and TRBJ2-7; tentatively, D is TRBD1 (6 bases). The length of the CDR3 is 15 residues. Looked up from germline, CDR1 is LNHDA and CDR2 is SQIVND (reference sequence). V dropped 5 bases and J dropped 1 base, with 15 bases sitting between them.

CDR3 amino acids: CASSLGGQFNQPQHF. For the CDR3, the DNA is TGTGCCAGCAGCTTGGGGGGACAGTTCAATCAGCCCCAGCATTTT. This sequence joins TRBV5-6 and TRBJ1-5; 7 bases fit TRBD1. The junction had 3 bases not matched to a gene; V was cut back by 0 bases and J by 3 bases. CDR3 length: 15 residues. Germline V lookup: CDR1 SGHDT, CDR2 YYEEEE.

The genes are TRBV30 and TRBJ2-3, with D possibly matching TRBD2 (5 bases). The CDR3 covers 12 residues. Germline loops: CDR1 GTSNPN, CDR2 SVGIG (reference sequence). The V end lost 3 bases, the J end lost 5 bases, and 9 bases lay between the germline ends. CDR3 coding DNA: TGTGCCTGGAGCCCGGAGGTAGATACGCAGTATTTT. Amino acid sequence: CAWSPEVDTQYF.

The chain uses TRBV6-5 and TRBJ1-2; D gene ambiguous. The CDR3 covers 14 residues. The germline CDR1 and CDR2 sequences are MNHEY and SVGAGI. The V end lost 4 bases, the J end lost 8 bases, and 17 bases lay between the germline ends. CDR3 sequence reads: CASSSPEYRGGYTF. Here the CDR3 DNA reads TGTGCCAGCAGTTCTCCTGAGTACCGCGGGGGCTACACCTTC.

V usage is TRBV28 and J usage is TRBJ1-2, with a possible D match to TRBD1 (5 bases). CDR1 MDHEN and CDR2 SYDVKM come from the germline V gene. The germline V and J ends were trimmed by 5 bases and 2 bases, with 12 bases remaining between them. This CDR3 spans 14 amino acids. The CDR3 reads CASSGPTGNYGYTF. CDR3 nucleotide sequence: TGTGCCAGCAGTGGACCAACAGGAAACTATGGCTACACCTTC.

The gene calls are TRBV29-1 and TRBJ2-2; a weak D match, TRBD2 (5 bases). The V gene lost 4 bases and the J gene lost 0 bases, with 9 bases spanning the gap. The CDR3 consists of 14 residues. Germline V gene sequence: CDR1 SQVTM, CDR2 ANQGSEA. The chain's CDR3 is CSVVGLPNTGELFF. The CDR3 DNA reads as TGCAGCGTTGTCGGACTCCCGAACACCGGGGAGCTGTTTTTT.

The chain recombines TRBV9 with TRBJ2-7; TRBD2 aligns across 12 bases. The V gene's germline CDR1 is SGDLS and CDR2 YYNGEE. This CDR3 comprises 16 residues. The V segment lost 4 bases and the J segment 2 bases; nucleotides outside the gene matches: 7. The CDR3 DNA follows: TGTGCCAGCAGCCCCCTAGCGGGAGGGCTTCCCTACGAGCAGTACTTC. Protein sequence: CASSPLAGGLPYEQYF.

The J gene is TRBJ2-1, the V gene TRBV4-3; D is unclear. Germline assignment: CDR1 LGHNA and CDR2 YSLEER. The CDR3 runs 16 residues. The ends were cut back, 3 bases at V and 7 bases at J, with 19 bases in the middle. The CDR3 protein is CASSHMVQPPENEQFF. Written as DNA, the CDR3 is TGCGCCAGCAGCCATATGGTCCAACCCCCCGAGAATGAGCAGTTCTTC.

This sequence joins TRBV7-2 and TRBJ2-7; D is ambiguous. CDR1 and CDR2 (germline): SGHTA, FQGNSA. This CDR3 has 14 amino acids. Trimming stripped 5 bases from V and 0 bases from J, with 11 bases between. CDR3 bases: TGTGCCAGCAGCCGGAGCCGGAGCTCCTACGAGCAGTACTTC. It translates to CASSRSRSSYEQYF.

This chain links TRBV12-1 with TRBJ1-2. TRBV12-1 counts as a pseudogene. This CDR3 has 19 residues. Written as DNA, the CDR3 is TGTGCCAGCAGCTTTTTTGTGCGCCGCATTCGCCCGGGGGTCTATGGCTACACCTTC. It encodes CASSFFVRRIRPGVYGYTF.